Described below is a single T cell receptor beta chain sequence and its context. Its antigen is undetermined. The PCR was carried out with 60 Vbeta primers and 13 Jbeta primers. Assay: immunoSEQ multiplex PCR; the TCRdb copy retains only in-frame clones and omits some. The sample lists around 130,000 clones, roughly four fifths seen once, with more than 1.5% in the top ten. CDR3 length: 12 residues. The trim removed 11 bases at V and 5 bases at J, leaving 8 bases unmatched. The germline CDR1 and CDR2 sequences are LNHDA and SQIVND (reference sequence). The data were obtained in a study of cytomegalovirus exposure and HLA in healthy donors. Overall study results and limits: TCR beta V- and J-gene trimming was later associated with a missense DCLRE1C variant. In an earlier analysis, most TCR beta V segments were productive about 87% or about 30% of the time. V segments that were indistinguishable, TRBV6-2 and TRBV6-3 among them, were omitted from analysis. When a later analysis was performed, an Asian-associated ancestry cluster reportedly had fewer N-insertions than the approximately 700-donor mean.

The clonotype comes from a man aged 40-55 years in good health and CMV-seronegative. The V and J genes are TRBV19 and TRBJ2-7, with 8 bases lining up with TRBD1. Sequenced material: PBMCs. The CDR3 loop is CAEVAGGHEQYF. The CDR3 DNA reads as TGTGCCGAGGTGGCAGGGGGCCACGAGCAGTACTTC.